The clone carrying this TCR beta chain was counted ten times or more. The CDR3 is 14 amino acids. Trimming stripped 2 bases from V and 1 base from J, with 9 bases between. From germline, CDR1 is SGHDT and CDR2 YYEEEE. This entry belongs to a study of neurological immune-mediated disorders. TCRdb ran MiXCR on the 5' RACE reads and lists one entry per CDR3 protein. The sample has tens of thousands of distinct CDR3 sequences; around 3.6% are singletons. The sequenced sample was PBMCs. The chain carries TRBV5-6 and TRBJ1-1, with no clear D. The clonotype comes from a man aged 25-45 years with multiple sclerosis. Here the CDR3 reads CASSFWTGNTEAFF. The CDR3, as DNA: TGTGCCAGCAGCTTTTGGACGGGGAACACTGAAGCTTTCTTT.